The subject of this entry is one T cell receptor beta chain. Its antigen is not known. This specimen belongs to a study of identical twins. TCRdb independently ran MiXCR on the 5' RACE reads; one entry per CDR3 protein. The sample yields about 470,000 distinct CDR3 sequences, 20% to 30% seen once. Looked up from germline, CDR1 is DFQATT and CDR2 is SNEGSKA (reference sequence). The CDR3 has 15 residues. Losses at the gene ends were 1 base for V and 2 bases for J; bases not matched to a gene: 2. Broader study findings: Conclusions leaned on cross-sectional statistical analysis and did not track the same donors over time.

The sample also formed part of further work on T cells expressing NK-cell markers.

The TCR was taken from a young woman in good health. Sequencing used CD4+ T cells sorted from blood. The gene calls are TRBV20-1 and TRBJ2-1; TRBD2 matches at 10 bases. The CDR3 here is CSARGLAGAYNEQFF. The DNA for the CDR3 is TGCAGTGCTAGAGGCCTAGCGGGAGCCTACAATGAGCAGTTCTTC.